The sequence of this T cell receptor beta chain was determined in a study of monozygotic twins with inflammatory bowel disease. Per individual sample, eight separate reactions were used to make cDNA. TCRdb re-called the 5' RACE reads and catalogs CDR3 proteins one per entry, DNA excluded. This table lists roughly 200,000 distinct CDR3 sequences. This CDR3 spans 14 amino acids. Germline V CDR1 and CDR2: SEHNR, FQNEAQ (reference sequence). This sequence was found in a human donor with ulcerative colitis or Crohn's disease, or a healthy co-twin of an affected twin (not recorded which). The specimen sequenced was blood. The J gene is TRBJ2-3, the V gene TRBV7-9. The CDR3 sequence: CASSYTFLGHSQYF.